One and the same sample provided the 20 T cell receptor beta chains below, sequenced in a study of CD8+ T cells in alopecia areata. Once RNA had been extracted, it was reverse transcribed into cDNA to act as the sequencing template. Sequencing was performed with immunoSEQ multiplex PCR; in TCRdb, only in-frame clones are kept and a portion is missing. The data hold 90,000 to 100,000 clones, with roughly two fifths observed a single time. Sequenced sample: CD4+ T cells sorted from blood. Receptors were obtained from a human donor with alopecia areata.

The gene calls are TRBV29-1 and TRBJ2-5; D is possibly TRBD1 (5 bases). This CDR3 is built from 16 residues. The V gene's germline CDR1 is SQVTM and CDR2 ANQGSEA. Deletions cut 4 bases from V and 1 base from J, with 19 bases between. The CDR3 here is CSVGRWGIRAQETQYF. The CDR3 DNA follows: TGCAGCGTTGGCCGATGGGGAATCAGGGCCCAAGAGACCCAGTACTTC. The variable domain in full, with the rest retrieved from reference TRBV29-1 and TRBJ2-5, is SAVISQKPSRDICQRGTSLTIQCQVDSQVTMMFWYRQQPGQSLTLIATANQGSEATYESGFVIDKFPISRPNLTFSTLTVSNMSPEDSSIYLCSVGRWGIRAQETQYFGPGTRLLVL.

This clone is deemed medium-sized. This chain uses TRBV19 with TRBJ2-1, with D unresolved. Trimming cost V 6 bases and J 0 bases, with 27 bases left between them. Germline loops: CDR1 LNHDA, CDR2 SQIVND (reference sequence). The CDR3 spans 20 residues. CDR3 sequence (DNA): TGTGCCAGTAGCACACTCCTACTATTGGACCTCTCGCGCTCCTACAATGAGCAGTTCTTC. Amino acid sequence: CASSTLLLLDLSRSYNEQFF.

There are a few counts of this clone. The chain employs TRBV7-2 and TRBJ1-2; D perhaps matches TRBD1 (5 bases). Germline V gives CDR1 SGHTA, CDR2 FQGNSA. V dropped 5 bases and J dropped 7 bases, with 8 bases sitting between them. CDR3 length: 11 residues. In DNA form, the CDR3 reads TGTGCCAGCAGCCTGCAGGGTGGCTACACCTTC. It specifies CASSLQGGYTF.

V gene TRBV5-1 combines with J gene TRBJ2-4; TRBD1 agrees at 7 bases. Germline CDR1 and CDR2: SGHRS and YFSETQ. Unmatched junction bases numbered 12, after V lost 3 bases and J lost 6 bases. The CDR3 contains 16 residues. The CDR3 DNA reads as TGCGCCAGCAGCTGGAGGATCACAGGGGATATAAACATTCAGTACTTC. It specifies CASSWRITGDINIQYF. The full variable domain, in which reference TRBV5-1 and TRBJ2-4 provide the parts outside the CDR3, is KAGVTQTPRYLIKTRGQQVTLSCSPISGHRSVSWYQQTPGQGLQFLFEYFSETQRNKGNFPGRFSGRQFSNSRSEMNVSTLELGDSALYLCASSWRITGDINIQYFGAGTRLSVL.

This sequence joins TRBV9 and TRBJ1-4; D is ambiguous. The germline V and J ends were trimmed by 1 base and 10 bases, with 14 bases remaining between them. The V gene's germline CDR1 is SGDLS and CDR2 YYNGEE. The CDR3 length is 14 residues. The DNA for the CDR3 is TGTGCCAGCAGCGTACGGGGTGAGAGGACAAAACTGTTTTTT. It codes for CASSVRGERTKLFF.

The chain carries TRBV5-1 and TRBJ2-3; D possibly corresponds to TRBD2 (5 bases). Germline assignment: CDR1 SGHRS and CDR2 YFSETQ. CDR3 length: 14 amino acids. The ends were cut back, 0 bases at V and 5 bases at J, with 10 bases in the middle. Here the CDR3 reads CASSLGTEGDTQYF. CDR3 in DNA: TGCGCCAGCAGCTTGGGGACTGAGGGAGATACGCAGTATTTT.

This clone occurred a few times. The rearrangement joins TRBV29-1 to TRBJ2-7; possibly TRBD2 for D (5 bases). Germline lookup yields CDR1 SQVTM and CDR2 ANQGSEA. V lost 3 bases to trimming and J lost 5 bases, with 8 bases between them. The CDR3 runs to 11 residues. CDR3 DNA sequence: TGCAGCGTTGATAGCGTGGACGAGCAGTACTTC. It translates to CSVDSVDEQYF.

The V call is TRBV11-2, the J call TRBJ2-7; the D gene could be TRBD1 or TRBD2 (5 bases each). Germline CDR1 SGHAT, CDR2 FQNNGV. Trimming stripped 3 bases from V and 3 bases from J, with 15 bases between. This CDR3 contains 15 residues. In nucleotides, the CDR3 is TGTGCCAGCAGCTTTCCCGGGGACGAAATCTACGAGCAGTACTTC. Translated: CASSFPGDEIYEQYF.

This clone was seen a few times. The chain has TRBV5-6 and TRBJ1-5; D is unresolved. V was shortened by 3 bases and J by 6 bases, with 13 bases between the two germline ends. CDR1 SGHDT and CDR2 YYEEEE come from the germline V gene. This CDR3 comprises 14 residues. The DNA for the CDR3 is TGTGCCAGCAGCTCAAGAATGGGCGGTCAGCCCCAGCATTTT. Protein: CASSSRMGGQPQHF.

Concerning this clone itself: At one end the junction does not follow the germline gene, possibly because of a read error. The V and J genes are TRBV29-1 and TRBJ2-5, with D possibly matching TRBD1 (6 bases). This CDR3 is 10 amino acids long. Germline V lookup: CDR1 SQVTM, CDR2 ANQGSEA. CDR3 in amino acids: CSVGTVSAHF. DNA of the CDR3: TGCAGCGTTGGGACAGTGTCCGCGCACTTC. The full variable domain, with the rest looked up from reference TRBV29-1 and TRBJ2-5, is SAVISQKPSRDICQRGTSLTIQCQVDSQVTMMFWYRQQPGQSLTLIATANQGSEATYESGFVIDKFPISRPNLTFSTLTVSNMSPEDSSIYLCSVGTVSAHFGPGTRLLVL.

The chain links TRBV4-2 to TRBJ1-6; D unclear. CDR3 length equals 13 residues. CDR1 LGHNA and CDR2 YNFKEQ come from the germline V gene. The germline V and J ends were trimmed by 1 base and 9 bases, with 7 bases remaining between them. The CDR3 spells CASSQVGSSPLHF. The CDR3 nucleotides are TGTGCCAGCAGCCAAGTAGGTAGTTCACCCCTCCACTTT.

The chain recombines TRBV29-1 with TRBJ2-7, with 7 positions matching TRBD2. Trimming at V came to 7 bases and at J to 3 bases, leaving 6 bases not matched to a gene. Germline V gene data show CDR1 as SQVTM and CDR2 as ANQGSEA. The CDR3 runs to 12 residues. The CDR3 bases are TGCAGCGCCGAGACTAGCTACTACGAGCAGTACTTC. It codes for CSAETSYYEQYF.

This clone occurred a few times. The V and J genes are TRBV29-1 and TRBJ2-5; 8 nucleotides match TRBD2. Germline V CDR1 and CDR2: SQVTM, ANQGSEA. Germline trimming cut 4 bases from V and 0 bases from J; bases unmatched to any gene: 1. This CDR3 is 13 amino acids long. CDR3 region: CSVAGGNQETQYF. The DNA for the CDR3 is TGCAGCGTTGCGGGAGGGAACCAAGAGACCCAGTACTTC.

To note about this clone: This same CDR3 is encoded by further DNA sequences in the sample. The chain couples TRBV30 to TRBJ1-6; D perhaps matches TRBD1 (6 bases). The CDR3 is made up of 14 amino acids. Germline CDR1 and CDR2: GTSNPN and SVGIG (reference sequence). The V gene lost 2 bases and the J gene lost 5 bases, with 10 bases spanning the gap. DNA for the CDR3: TGTGCCTGGAGTCGGGGACAAGATAATTCACCCCTCCACTTT. Translating it yields CAWSRGQDNSPLHF.

The V call is TRBV30, the J call TRBJ2-7; 8 nucleotides match TRBD1. V gave up 3 bases and J gave up 5 bases; unmatched junction bases: 6. CDR3 length: 13 amino acids. Germline values: CDR1 GTSNPN, CDR2 SVGIG (reference sequence). The CDR3 region has the DNA TGTGCCTGGAGCGGACAGGGTCTCCACGAGCAGTACTTC. Protein sequence: CAWSGQGLHEQYF.

The rearrangement joins TRBV6-5 to TRBJ2-1; 8 bases fit TRBD2. Germline values: CDR1 MNHEY, CDR2 SVGAGI. The CDR3 consists of 14 residues. V dropped 6 bases and J dropped 2; count of bases not matched to a gene: 3. CDR3 amino acids: CASSRSGTYNEQFF. The CDR3 DNA reads TGTGCCAGCAGCCGTAGCGGGACCTACAATGAGCAGTTCTTC.

The chain joins TRBV28 to TRBJ2-3, with TRBD1 identical over 8 bases. CDR1 and CDR2 (germline): MDHEN, SYDVKM. Trimming removed 7 bases from V and 1 base from J; junction bases left unmatched: 4. This CDR3 has 14 amino acids. The CDR3 DNA reads as TGTGCCAGCACCTTGGGACAGGGCACAGATACGCAGTATTTT. Amino acids: CASTLGQGTDTQYF.

This clone turned up a few times. V gene TRBV29-1 combines with J gene TRBJ2-1; D unresolved. CDR3 length equals 13 residues. Between the trimmed V and J ends, which lost 3 bases and 6 bases, there was a span of 12 bases. Germline assignment: CDR1 SQVTM and CDR2 ANQGSEA. The CDR3 spells CSVEGNTGNEQFF. In DNA, the CDR3 is TGCAGCGTTGAGGGGAACACCGGCAATGAGCAGTTCTTC.

There are a few counts of this clone. V and J are TRBV30 and TRBJ1-4; 8 nucleotides match TRBD1. This CDR3 has 15 residues. Germline CDR1 is GTSNPN and CDR2 is SVGIG (reference sequence). With 4 bases clipped from V and 2 bases from J, the junction kept 6 bases outside the gene matches. CDR3 protein: CAWKGWTGTNEKLFF. DNA of the CDR3: TGTGCCTGGAAGGGTTGGACAGGGACTAATGAAAAACTGTTTTTT.

The chain is built from TRBV29-1 and TRBJ2-7; D is perhaps TRBD2 (6 bases). Germline loops: CDR1 SQVTM, CDR2 ANQGSEA. The CDR3 extends over 14 amino acids. Trimming cost V 6 bases and J 0 bases, with 15 bases left between them. The CDR3 loop reads CSVTLFGSSYEQYF. The CDR3 nucleotides are TGCAGCGTGACGTTGTTCGGGAGCTCCTACGAGCAGTACTTC.